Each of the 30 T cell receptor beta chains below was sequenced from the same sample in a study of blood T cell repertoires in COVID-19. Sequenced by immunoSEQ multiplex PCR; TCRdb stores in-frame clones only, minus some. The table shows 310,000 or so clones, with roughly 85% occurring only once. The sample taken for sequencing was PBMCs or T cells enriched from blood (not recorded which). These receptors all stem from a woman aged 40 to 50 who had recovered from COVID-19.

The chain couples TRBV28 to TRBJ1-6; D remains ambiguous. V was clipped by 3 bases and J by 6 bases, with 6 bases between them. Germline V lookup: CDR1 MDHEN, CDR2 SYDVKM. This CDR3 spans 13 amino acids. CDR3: CASSLETNSPLHF. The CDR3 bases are TGTGCCAGCAGTTTGGAGACTAATTCACCCCTCCACTTT.

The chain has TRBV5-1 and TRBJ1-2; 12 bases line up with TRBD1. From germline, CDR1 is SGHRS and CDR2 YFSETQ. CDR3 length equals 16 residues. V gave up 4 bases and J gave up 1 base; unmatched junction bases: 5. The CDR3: CASSRGQGAGNYGYTF. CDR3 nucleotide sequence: TGCGCCAGCAGCAGGGGACAGGGGGCCGGTAACTATGGCTACACCTTC.

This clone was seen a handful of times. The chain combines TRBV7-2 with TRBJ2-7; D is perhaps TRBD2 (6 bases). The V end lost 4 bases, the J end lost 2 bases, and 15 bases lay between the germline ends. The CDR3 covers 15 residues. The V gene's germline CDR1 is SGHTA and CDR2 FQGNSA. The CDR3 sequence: CASSSSVGGTYEQYF. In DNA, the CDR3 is TGTGCCAGCAGCTCGTCTGTGGGGGGTACCTACGAGCAGTACTTC.

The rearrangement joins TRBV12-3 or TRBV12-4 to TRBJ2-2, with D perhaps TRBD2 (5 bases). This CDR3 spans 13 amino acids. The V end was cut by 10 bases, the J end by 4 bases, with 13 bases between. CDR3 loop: CATGVFGTGELFF. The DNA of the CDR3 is TGTGCCACCGGGGTGTTTGGCACCGGGGAGCTGTTTTTT.

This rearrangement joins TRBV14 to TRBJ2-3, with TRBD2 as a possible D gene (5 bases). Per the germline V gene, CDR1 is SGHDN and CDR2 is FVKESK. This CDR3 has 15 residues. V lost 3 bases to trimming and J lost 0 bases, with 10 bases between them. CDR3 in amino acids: CASSQRVASTDTQYF. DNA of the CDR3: TGTGCCAGCAGCCAGCGGGTAGCTAGCACAGATACGCAGTATTTT.

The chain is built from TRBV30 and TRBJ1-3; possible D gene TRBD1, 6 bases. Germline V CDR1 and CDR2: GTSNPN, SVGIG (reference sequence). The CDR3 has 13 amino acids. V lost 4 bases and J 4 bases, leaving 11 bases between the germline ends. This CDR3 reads CAWTFGGGNTIYF. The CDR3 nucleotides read TGTGCCTGGACCTTTGGGGGCGGAAACACCATATATTTT.

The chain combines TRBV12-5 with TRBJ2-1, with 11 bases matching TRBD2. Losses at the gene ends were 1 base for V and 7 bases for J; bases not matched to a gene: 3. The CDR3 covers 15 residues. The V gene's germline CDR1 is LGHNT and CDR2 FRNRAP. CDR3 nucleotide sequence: TGTGCTAGTGGTTTGGGACTAGCGGGACTTAATGAGCAGTTCTTC. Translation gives CASGLGLAGLNEQFF.

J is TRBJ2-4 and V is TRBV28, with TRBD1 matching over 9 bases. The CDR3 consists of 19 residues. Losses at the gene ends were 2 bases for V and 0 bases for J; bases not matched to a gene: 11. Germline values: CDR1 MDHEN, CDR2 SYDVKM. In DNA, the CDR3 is TGTGCCAGCAGTTTAGCCGTGGGACAGGGATTACTAGCCAAAAACATTCAGTACTTC. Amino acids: CASSLAVGQGLLAKNIQYF.

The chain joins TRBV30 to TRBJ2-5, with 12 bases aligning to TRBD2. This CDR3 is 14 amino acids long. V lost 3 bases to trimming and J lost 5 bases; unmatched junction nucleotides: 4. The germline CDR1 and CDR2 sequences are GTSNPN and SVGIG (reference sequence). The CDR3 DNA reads TGTGCCTGGAGACCACTAGCGGGGGGTGAGACCCAGTACTTC. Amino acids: CAWRPLAGGETQYF.

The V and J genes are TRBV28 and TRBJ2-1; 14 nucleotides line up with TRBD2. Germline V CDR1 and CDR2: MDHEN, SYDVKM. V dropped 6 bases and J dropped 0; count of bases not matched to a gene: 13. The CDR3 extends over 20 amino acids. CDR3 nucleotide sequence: TGTGCCAGCAGACCCTCCGCCGGGACTAGCGGGGGCGGCTCCTACAATGAGCAGTTCTTC. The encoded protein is CASRPSAGTSGGGSYNEQFF.

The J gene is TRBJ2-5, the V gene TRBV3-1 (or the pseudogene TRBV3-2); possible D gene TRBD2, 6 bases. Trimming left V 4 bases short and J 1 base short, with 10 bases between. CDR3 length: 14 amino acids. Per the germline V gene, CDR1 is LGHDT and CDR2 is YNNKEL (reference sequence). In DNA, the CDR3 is TGTGCCAGCAGCCTTAGCGGAGCCCAAGAGACCCAGTACTTC. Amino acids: CASSLSGAQETQYF.

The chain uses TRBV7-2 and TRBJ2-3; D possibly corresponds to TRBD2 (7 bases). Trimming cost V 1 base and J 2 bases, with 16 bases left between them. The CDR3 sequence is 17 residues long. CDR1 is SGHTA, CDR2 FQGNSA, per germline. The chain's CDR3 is CASSLVLTGGATDTQYF. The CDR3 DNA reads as TGTGCCAGCAGCTTAGTACTTACGGGGGGCGCCACAGATACGCAGTATTTT. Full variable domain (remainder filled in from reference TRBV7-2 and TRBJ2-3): GAGVSQSPSNKVTEKGKDVELRCDPISGHTALYWYRQSLGQGLEFLIYFQGNSAPDKSGLPSDRFSAERTGGSVSTLTIQRTQQEDSAVYLCASSLVLTGGATDTQYFGPGTRLTVL.

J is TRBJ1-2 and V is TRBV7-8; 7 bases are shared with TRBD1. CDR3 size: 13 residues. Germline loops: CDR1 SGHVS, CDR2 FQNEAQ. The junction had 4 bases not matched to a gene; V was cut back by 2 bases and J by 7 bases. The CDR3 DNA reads TGTGCCAGCAGCTTATCAGGGGGGAGTGGCTACACCTTC. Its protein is CASSLSGGSGYTF.

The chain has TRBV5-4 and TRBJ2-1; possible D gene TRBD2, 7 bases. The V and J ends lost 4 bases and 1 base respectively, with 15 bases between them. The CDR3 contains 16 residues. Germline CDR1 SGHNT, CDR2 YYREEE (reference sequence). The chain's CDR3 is CASSPEGGGSYNEQFF. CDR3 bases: TGTGCCAGCAGCCCTGAAGGGGGGGGGTCCTACAATGAGCAGTTCTTC.

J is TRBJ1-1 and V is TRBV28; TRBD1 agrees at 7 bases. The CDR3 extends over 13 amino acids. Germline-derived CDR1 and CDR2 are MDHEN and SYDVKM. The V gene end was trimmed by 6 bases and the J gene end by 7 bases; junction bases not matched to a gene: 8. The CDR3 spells CASSPEQGSEAFF. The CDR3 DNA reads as TGTGCCAGCAGCCCAGAACAGGGGAGTGAAGCTTTCTTT.

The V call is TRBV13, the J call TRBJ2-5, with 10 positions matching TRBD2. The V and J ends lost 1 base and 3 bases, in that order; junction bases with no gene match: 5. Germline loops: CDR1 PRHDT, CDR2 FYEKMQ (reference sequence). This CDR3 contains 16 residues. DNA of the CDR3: TGTGCCAGCAGCTTAGCGGTCCTAGCGGGAGAAGAGACCCAGTACTTC. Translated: CASSLAVLAGEETQYF.

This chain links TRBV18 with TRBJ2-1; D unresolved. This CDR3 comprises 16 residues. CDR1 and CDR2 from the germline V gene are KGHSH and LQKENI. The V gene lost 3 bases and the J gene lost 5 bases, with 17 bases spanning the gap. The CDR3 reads CASSPELATSDNEQFF. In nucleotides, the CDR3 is TGTGCCAGCTCACCCGAACTCGCAACCTCGGACAATGAGCAGTTCTTC.

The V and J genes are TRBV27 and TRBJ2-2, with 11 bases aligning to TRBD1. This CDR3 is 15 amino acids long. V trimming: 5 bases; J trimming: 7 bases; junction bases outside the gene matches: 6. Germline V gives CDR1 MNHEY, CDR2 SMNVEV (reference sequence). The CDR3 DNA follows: TGTGCCAGCAGTCTGGGGACAGGGGGTGGCGGGGAGCTGTTTTTT. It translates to CASSLGTGGGGELFF.

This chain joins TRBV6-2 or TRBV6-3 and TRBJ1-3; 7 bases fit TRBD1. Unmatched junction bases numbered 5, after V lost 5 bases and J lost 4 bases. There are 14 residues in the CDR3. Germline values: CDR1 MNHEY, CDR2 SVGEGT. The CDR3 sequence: CASSRDRSGNTIYF. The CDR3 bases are TGTGCCAGCAGTCGGGACAGATCAGGAAACACCATATATTTT.

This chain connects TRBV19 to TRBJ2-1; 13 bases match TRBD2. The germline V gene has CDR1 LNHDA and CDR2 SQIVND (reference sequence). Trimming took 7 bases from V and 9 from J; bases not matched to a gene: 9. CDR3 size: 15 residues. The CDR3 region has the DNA TGTGCCAGTAACACACTAGCGGGAGGGCCTGTTGAGCAGTTCTTC. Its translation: CASNTLAGGPVEQFF.

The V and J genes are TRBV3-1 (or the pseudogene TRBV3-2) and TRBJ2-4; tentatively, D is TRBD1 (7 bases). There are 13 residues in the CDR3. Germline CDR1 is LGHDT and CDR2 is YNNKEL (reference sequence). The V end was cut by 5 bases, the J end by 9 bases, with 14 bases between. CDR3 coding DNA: TGTGCCAGCAGCTTAACAGGGGAGGTCATTCAGTACTTC. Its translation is CASSLTGEVIQYF.

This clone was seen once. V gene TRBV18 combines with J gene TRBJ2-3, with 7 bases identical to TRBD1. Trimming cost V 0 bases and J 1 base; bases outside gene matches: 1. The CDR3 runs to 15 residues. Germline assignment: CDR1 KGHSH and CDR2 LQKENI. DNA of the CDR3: TGTGCCAGCTCACCACCCGGGACAGGCACAGATACGCAGTATTTT. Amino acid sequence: CASSPPGTGTDTQYF.

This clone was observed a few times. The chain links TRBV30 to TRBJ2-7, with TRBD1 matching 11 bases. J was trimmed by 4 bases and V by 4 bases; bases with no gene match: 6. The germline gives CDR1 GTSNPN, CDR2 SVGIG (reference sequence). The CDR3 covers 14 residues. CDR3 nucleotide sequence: TGTGCCTGGACTCGGACAGGGGGCCAGTACGAGCAGTACTTC. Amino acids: CAWTRTGGQYEQYF.

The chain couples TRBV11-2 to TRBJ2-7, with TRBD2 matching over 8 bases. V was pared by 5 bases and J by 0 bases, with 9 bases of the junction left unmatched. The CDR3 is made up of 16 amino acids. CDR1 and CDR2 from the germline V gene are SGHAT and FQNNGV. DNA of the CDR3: TGTGCCAGCAGCGACGGCTCCAGCGGGAGCTCCTACGAGCAGTACTTC. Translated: CASSDGSSGSSYEQYF.

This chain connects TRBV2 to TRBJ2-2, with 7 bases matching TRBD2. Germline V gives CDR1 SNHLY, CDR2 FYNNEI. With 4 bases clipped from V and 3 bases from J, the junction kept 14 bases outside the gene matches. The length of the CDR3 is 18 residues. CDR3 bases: TGTGCCAGCAGTGGGGAGCGGGGATCCACAGCGGACACCGGGGAGCTGTTTTTT. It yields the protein CASSGERGSTADTGELFF.

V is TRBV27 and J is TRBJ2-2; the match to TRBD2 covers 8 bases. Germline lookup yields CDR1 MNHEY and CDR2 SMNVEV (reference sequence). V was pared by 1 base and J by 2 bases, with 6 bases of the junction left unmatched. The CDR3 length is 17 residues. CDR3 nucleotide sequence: TGTGCCAGCAGTTTATATTGGACTAGCAGCAACACCGGGGAGCTGTTTTTT. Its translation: CASSLYWTSSNTGELFF.

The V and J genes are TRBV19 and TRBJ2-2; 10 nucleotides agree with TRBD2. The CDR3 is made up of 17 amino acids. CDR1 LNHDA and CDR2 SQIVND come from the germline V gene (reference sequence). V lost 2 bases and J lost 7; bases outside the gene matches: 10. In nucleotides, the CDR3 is TGTGCCAGTAGTATAAGCGCCAGCGGGAGGGTTCTCGGGGAGCTGTTTTTT. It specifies CASSISASGRVLGELFF.

Written as DNA, the CDR3 is TGTGCCAGCAGTTCCGGGACAGGGTCCTATGGCTACACCTTC. Translation gives CASSSGTGSYGYTF. The chain combines TRBV6-6 with TRBJ1-2; 9 bases line up with TRBD1. In germline, CDR1 is MNHNY, CDR2 SVGAGI (reference sequence). The CDR3 extends over 14 amino acids. The V gene end was trimmed by 4 bases and the J gene end by 4 bases; junction bases not matched to a gene: 4.

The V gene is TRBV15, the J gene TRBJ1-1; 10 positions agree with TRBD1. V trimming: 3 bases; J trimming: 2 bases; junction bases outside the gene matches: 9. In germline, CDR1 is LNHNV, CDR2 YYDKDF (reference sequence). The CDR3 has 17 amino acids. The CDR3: CATSSDGQGGPNTEAFF. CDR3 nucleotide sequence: TGTGCCACCAGCAGCGATGGACAGGGGGGACCCAACACTGAAGCTTTCTTT.

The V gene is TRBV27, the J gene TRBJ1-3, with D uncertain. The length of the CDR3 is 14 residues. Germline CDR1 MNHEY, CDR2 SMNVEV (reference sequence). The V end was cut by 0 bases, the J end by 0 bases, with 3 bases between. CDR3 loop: CASSLSSSGNTIYF. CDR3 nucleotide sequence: TGTGCCAGCAGTTTATCCAGCTCTGGAAACACCATATATTTT.